The 13 T cell receptor beta chains below come from one sample, sequenced in a study of T cell responses to AZD1222 COVID-19 vaccine (dated by TCRdb to the early 2020s). Receptors were amplified or captured by the immunoSEQ multiplex PCR assay. Sourced from immuneACCESS, this table was stored by TCRdb with only in-frame sequences that have V and J called. A share of the clones is absent; for the studies checked, an unresolved V gene accounts for under half, and the remainder has no known explanation. For this sample the table gives some 84,000 clones, of which around 88% were detected only once. The ten largest clones capture 11% of the sample. The time point label corresponds to: about 28 days (+/-7) after the second vaccine dose. This material consisted of peripheral blood, taken 28 days after the second AZD1222 dose. All receptors derive from an adult who received the AZD1222 COVID-19 vaccine.

This clone was counted once. The CDR3 DNA is TGTGCCAGCAGCAAAGGGGACTCGTACCAAGAGACCCAGTACTTC. Translating it yields CASSKGDSYQETQYF. This rearrangement joins TRBV11-1 to TRBJ2-5; a possible D gene is TRBD2 (6 bases). Germline V gives CDR1 SGHAT, CDR2 FQDESV (reference sequence). The CDR3 is made up of 15 amino acids. Deletions cut 5 bases from V and 0 bases from J, with 13 bases between.

The chain has TRBV29-1 and TRBJ2-1, with 8 bases that match TRBD2. The CDR3 covers 14 residues. Unmatched junction bases numbered 5, after V lost 0 bases and J lost 7 bases. Germline CDR1 reads SQVTM; CDR2 reads ANQGSEA. The CDR3 loop reads CSVEDRRGVNEQFF. The CDR3 bases are TGCAGCGTTGAAGATAGGCGGGGGGTGAATGAGCAGTTCTTC.

This chain uses TRBV18 with TRBJ2-2, with 7 nucleotides matching TRBD1. Germline CDR1 and CDR2: KGHSH and LQKENI. The CDR3 extends over 15 amino acids. V was pared by 4 bases and J by 3 bases, with 5 bases of the junction left unmatched. The CDR3 here is CASSRGQYDTGELFF. The CDR3 DNA follows: TGTGCCAGCTCACGGGGACAGTACGACACCGGGGAGCTGTTTTTT.

The chain combines TRBV19 with TRBJ2-3, with TRBD2 matching over 7 bases. The CDR3 sequence is 15 residues long. Germline CDR1 and CDR2: LNHDA and SQIVND (reference sequence). With V trimmed by 4 bases and J by 6 bases, 10 bases remained unmatched. The DNA for the CDR3 is TGTGCCAGTAGTACGATGACGGGGGGTGACGATACGCAGTATTTT. Translating gives CASSTMTGGDDTQYF.

J is TRBJ2-7 and V is TRBV27; a weak D match, TRBD2 (7 bases). The CDR3 is made up of 15 amino acids. Germline CDR1 is MNHEY and CDR2 is SMNVEV (reference sequence). Trimming left V 8 bases short and J 4 bases short, with 21 bases between. CDR3 in DNA: TGTGCCAGCCGCTTGTATACAGGGAGGGATTACGAGCAGTACTTC. It encodes CASRLYTGRDYEQYF.

The chain couples TRBV7-6 to TRBJ1-1; D is undetermined. The CDR3 loop spans 15 amino acids. The germline V gene has CDR1 SGHVS and CDR2 FNYEAQ. V was shortened by 1 base and J by 0 bases, with 9 bases between the two germline ends. CDR3 region: CASSLGHSLNTEAFF. The CDR3 nucleotides are TGTGCCAGCAGCTTAGGTCACAGCCTGAACACTGAAGCTTTCTTT.

The chain uses TRBV5-1 and TRBJ2-1; perhaps TRBD2 as D (5 bases). From germline, CDR1 is SGHRS and CDR2 YFSETQ. Trimming took 1 base from V and 10 from J, leaving 12 bases between them. CDR3 size: 13 residues. The CDR3 sequence is CASSLLGVREQFF. The CDR3 coding sequence is TGCGCCAGCAGCTTGCTCGGGGTTAGAGAGCAGTTCTTC. Full variable domain (remainder filled in from reference TRBV5-1 and TRBJ2-1): KAGVTQTPRYLIKTRGQQVTLSCSPISGHRSVSWYQQTPGQGLQFLFEYFSETQRNKGNFPGRFSGRQFSNSRSEMNVSTLELGDSALYLCASSLLGVREQFFGPGTRLTVL.

V gene TRBV2 combines with J gene TRBJ2-5; D assignment may be TRBD1 or TRBD2 (5 bases each). V lost 8 bases and J 5 bases, leaving 15 bases between the germline ends. CDR3 length: 13 residues. Germline values: CDR1 SNHLY, CDR2 FYNNEI. The CDR3 spells CASSPGLRETQYF. CDR3 DNA: TGTGCCAGCTCCCCGGGGCTCCGGGAGACCCAGTACTTC.

Turning to this clone: The identical CDR3 is also encoded by other nucleotide sequences in the sample. The chain has TRBV20-1 and TRBJ2-5, with D unclear. The CDR3 has 10 amino acids. V lost 5 bases and J lost 3, with 4 bases in between. CDR1 DFQATT and CDR2 SNEGSKA come from the germline V gene (reference sequence). CDR3 nucleotide sequence: TGCAGTGCTCTTAAAGAGACCCAGTACTTC. Protein sequence: CSALKETQYF.

This rearrangement joins TRBV5-4 to TRBJ1-1; possibly TRBD1 for D (6 bases). The CDR3 runs 15 residues. Germline V gene lookup returns CDR1 SGHNT and CDR2 YYREEE (reference sequence). V lost 4 bases and J 1 base, leaving 14 bases between the germline ends. Here the CDR3 DNA reads TGTGCCAGCAGCCCAGCCGGACAGTGGAACACTGAAGCTTTCTTT. Translated: CASSPAGQWNTEAFF.

This chain connects TRBV6-2 or TRBV6-3 to TRBJ1-1, with 7 bases aligning to TRBD1. The germline V gene encodes CDR1 MNHEY and CDR2 SVGEGT. With 2 bases clipped from V and 4 bases from J, the junction kept 10 bases outside the gene matches. The CDR3 consists of 16 residues. The chain's CDR3 is CASSYLRDRWSTEAFF. The CDR3, as DNA: TGTGCCAGCAGTTACCTCCGGGACAGATGGAGCACTGAAGCTTTCTTT.

This chain connects TRBV20-1 to TRBJ2-2; possible D gene TRBD2, 6 bases. V lost 3 bases to trimming and J lost 3 bases, with 11 bases between them. Germline V CDR1 and CDR2: DFQATT, SNEGSKA (reference sequence). The CDR3 contains 14 residues. The CDR3 coding sequence is TGCAGTGCTAGTGCGCGGGGTCACACCGGGGAGCTGTTTTTT. This translates into CSASARGHTGELFF.

Only a few counts were recorded for this clone. V usage is TRBV19 and J usage is TRBJ2-3; 7 positions match TRBD2. V was pared by 7 bases and J by 3 bases, with 4 bases of the junction left unmatched. Germline assignment: CDR1 LNHDA and CDR2 SQIVND (reference sequence). CDR3 length: 13 residues. As DNA, the CDR3 is TGTGCCAGTACCCTCGGGGGGACAGATACGCAGTATTTT. It yields the protein CASTLGGTDTQYF.